This entry is about one T cell receptor beta chain. What it binds is not known. Genomic DNA, serving as template, underwent TCR beta VDJ and CDR3 profiling. One entry per CDR3 protein, called by TCRdb with MiXCR from the reads. This table holds approximately 100,000 distinct CDR3 sequences, around 62% found once. These data originate in a study of CD8+CD57+ T cells in acquired aplastic anemia. Study background: Recorded DNA amounts for sorted CD4+ and CD8+ cells had an average of roughly 3.4 ug. Study results and limitations: Found in both controls and patients were some 30 CD8+ CDR3 sequences.

Flow cytometry had shown expanded CD8+CD57+ cells in the patients chosen for sequencing. Each patient had severe acquired aplastic anemia. Blood was sampled before the patients had received any therapy. V gave up 5 bases and J gave up 1 base, with 8 bases separating them. The CDR3 runs to 13 residues. Germline V gives CDR1 SGHTA, CDR2 FQGTGA. The rearrangement links TRBV7-3 to TRBJ1-1, with D possibly TRBD1 on 6 matching bases. This TCR derives from a human donor with aplastic anemia. The material sequenced was sorted CD4+, CD8+, or CD8+CD57+ T cells (not recorded which) from PBMCs. The CDR3 DNA is TGTGCCAGCAGCCAGGACAGGAACACTGAAGCTTTCTTT. Its protein product is CASSQDRNTEAFF.